The next 14 T cell receptor beta chains were all read from a single sample in a study of tumor and adjacent non-tumor tissue in lung cancer. This sample's RNA came from whole unsorted tissue. TCRbeta libraries were built with three rounds of nested PCR, modified from ARM-PCR. TCRdb fed the multiplex PCR reads into MiXCR, producing one record per CDR3 protein. This sample yields 84,000 or so distinct CDR3 sequences, of which around 59% are seen a single time; more than 14% belongs to the top ten. Sequences were obtained from lung tumor tissue. These receptors were obtained from an older man with non-small cell lung cancer.

In regard to this clonotype: A read error is possible here, since a much larger clone lies one base away. J is TRBJ2-5 and V is TRBV5-1; TRBD2 matches 7 bases. Germline V lookup: CDR1 SGHRS, CDR2 YFSETQ. CDR3 length: 17 amino acids. CDR3 sequence (DNA): TGCGCCGGCAGCAGGGTGGGACTACGGAAGTACCAAGAGACCCAGTACTTC. Residues: CAGSRVGLRKYQETQYF.

This clonotype was detected ten times or more. This chain links TRBV6-1 with TRBJ2-5; TRBD2 is a possible D gene (6 bases). The CDR3 totals 15 residues. Per germline, CDR1 MNHNS and CDR2 SASEGT. Between the trimmed V and J ends, which lost 2 bases and 2 bases, there was a span of 12 bases. The CDR3 loop reads CASSERGLLQETQYF. The CDR3 DNA follows: TGTGCCAGCAGTGAAAGGGGACTGTTACAAGAGACCCAGTACTTC.

With respect to this clonotype: The junction shows a germline mismatch at one end, possibly a read error. The chain combines TRBV11-2 with TRBJ2-7, with TRBD1 matching 8 bases. The V gene's germline CDR1 is SGHAT and CDR2 FQNNGV. The CDR3 spans 14 residues. The CDR3 DNA is TGTGCCATCAGCACTTCAGACAGGGGTTACGAGCAGTATTTC. It yields the protein CAISTSDRGYEQYF. Full variable domain (outside the CDR3, taken from reference TRBV11-2 and TRBJ2-7): EAGVAQSPRYKIIEKRQSVAFWCNPISGHATLYWYQQILGQGPKLLIQFQNNGVVDDSQLPKDRFSAERLKGVDSTLKIQPAKLEDSAVYLCAISTSDRGYEQYFGPGTRLTVT.

Details on this clonotype: A much larger clone differs by one base, so this may be a read error. The rearrangement joins TRBV14 to TRBJ2-7, with 10 bases matching TRBD1. The CDR3 sequence is 14 residues long. From germline, CDR1 is SGHDN and CDR2 FVKESK. CDR3 loop: CTSSQWTGGYEQYF. CDR3 DNA sequence: TGTACCAGCAGCCAATGGACAGGGGGCTACGAGCAGTACTTC.

A note on this clonotype: A much more abundant neighbour one base away suggests this may be a read error. This chain joins TRBV12-3 or TRBV12-4 and TRBJ2-1; 7 nucleotides match TRBD2. CDR3 length: 17 residues. The CDR3 reads CTSSLWGGGASYNEQFF. CDR3 bases: TGTACCAGTTCCCTTTGGGGGGGGGGAGCTTCCTACAATGAGCAGTTCTTC.

This clonotype came up a few times. The genes are TRBV20-1 and TRBJ2-3, with 14 bases aligning to TRBD2. The length of the CDR3 is 16 residues. From germline, CDR1 is DFQATT and CDR2 SNEGSKA (reference sequence). The trim removed 0 bases at V and 6 bases at J, leaving 5 bases unmatched. The CDR3 spells CSARELGLAGVDTQYF. DNA for the CDR3: TGCAGTGCTAGAGAATTGGGACTAGCGGGGGTTGATACGCAGTATTTT.

Relative to its sample, this clonotype is medium-sized. V and J are TRBV11-2 and TRBJ1-4; D gene uncertain. V shed 0 bases and J shed 3 bases, with 8 bases lying between them. Looked up from germline, CDR1 is SGHAT and CDR2 is FQNNGV. CDR3 length equals 15 residues. The CDR3 reads CASSLDRSANEKLFF. The CDR3 DNA sequence: TGTGCCAGCAGCTTAGATCGATCTGCTAATGAAAAACTGTTTTTT.

As for this clonotype: A clone one base away is much larger, so this may be a read error. The rearrangement joins TRBV29-1 to TRBJ2-7, with D uncertain. Germline CDR1 and CDR2: SQVTM and ANQGSEA. The CDR3 covers 11 residues. CDR3: CSVGVAYGQYF. The CDR3 bases are TGCAGCGTTGGGGTAGCCTACGGGCAGTACTTC.

Comment on this clonotype: This may come from a read error, since a much larger clone is one base off. The chain employs TRBV7-9 and TRBJ1-2; no clear D gene. Germline lookup yields CDR1 SEHNR and CDR2 FQNEAQ (reference sequence). The V end was cut by 7 bases, the J end by 7 bases, with 10 bases between. The CDR3 has 11 amino acids. CDR3 DNA: TGTGCCAGCATCCTGCGGGCTGGCTACACCTTC. It yields the protein CASILRAGYTF.

As regards this clonotype: The junction differs from germline at one of its ends, possibly a read error. The V gene is TRBV20-1, the J gene TRBJ2-3; 11 bases align to TRBD2. Germline V gene data show CDR1 as DFQATT and CDR2 as SNEGSKA (reference sequence). This CDR3 is 15 amino acids long. The DNA for the CDR3 is TGCAGTACTAGAGGGGGACTAGCGGCCACAGGTACTCAGTATTTT. It translates to CSTRGGLAATGTQYF.

This clonotype was observed a few times. This chain links TRBV7-3 with TRBJ2-3; D possibly matches TRBD1 or TRBD2 (5 bases each). The V and J ends lost 5 bases and 5 bases respectively, with 20 bases between them. This CDR3 contains 16 residues. Per the germline V gene, CDR1 is SGHTA and CDR2 is FQGTGA. CDR3 DNA: TGTGCCAGCAGCCCAACGGGACCCGTAGTAGGAGATACGCAGTATTTT. As protein: CASSPTGPVVGDTQYF.

This clonotype has just one count. This likely comes from a read error, as the CDR3 has no conserved phenylalanine or tryptophan at its end. This rearrangement joins TRBV14 to TRBJ2-3; 11 bases align to TRBD2. There are 17 residues in the CDR3. The germline V gene encodes CDR1 SGHDN and CDR2 FVKESK. The ends lost 4 bases at V and 4 bases at J; junction bases unmatched: 10. The CDR3 bases are TGTGCCAGCAGCCGGAAACTAGCGGGAGTGATCGCAGATACGCAGTATCTT. Residues: CASSRKLAGVIADTQYL.

As regards this clonotype: This may be a read error, as it is one base from a much larger clone. The CDR3 coding sequence is TGCAGTGCTAGAGGGACGATGAGAGAGCAGTTCTTC. Translation: CSARGTMREQFF. The chain is built from TRBV20-1 and TRBJ2-1; D unresolved. Germline-derived CDR1 and CDR2 are DFQATT and SNEGSKA (reference sequence). The CDR3 totals 12 residues. Trimming shortened V by 1 base and J by 10 bases, and 11 bases separated the two germline ends.

This chain joins TRBV29-1 and TRBJ1-2; D call uncertain. The germline gives CDR1 SQVTM, CDR2 ANQGSEA. V shed 3 bases and J shed 5 bases, with 10 bases lying between them. The CDR3 sequence is 12 residues long. CDR3 nucleotides: TGCAGCGTTGACCGGGGTCGGTATGGCTACACCTTC. This sequence encodes CSVDRGRYGYTF.